This T cell receptor beta chain was sequenced for a study of T cell changes during pregnancy in multiple sclerosis. The CDR3 covers 14 residues. V was pared by 6 bases and J by 4 bases, with 14 bases between. The germline V gene encodes CDR1 KGHSH and CDR2 LQKENI. This table comes from immunoSEQ multiplex PCR, and its TCRdb copy is limited to in-frame clones, with some not included. The sample has 49,000 or so clones, around nine tenths seen once. Here the sequenced sample was CD4+ T cells from peripheral blood mononuclear cells, taken in the second trimester of pregnancy. This rearrangement joins TRBV18 to TRBJ2-3; D is uncertain. This receptor was obtained from a female donor in good health, enrolled as a control in a pregnancy study. The CDR3, as DNA: TGTGCCAGCTCGCTATCGAGTAGAGCAGATACGCAGTATTTT. It codes for CASSLSSRADTQYF.